This T cell receptor (beta chain) emerged from a study of T cell changes during pregnancy in multiple sclerosis (dated by TCRdb to the late 2010s). Background on the whole study: The study examined how the T cell repertoire changed over the course of pregnancy in women with multiple sclerosis.

The germline V gene yields SQVTM for CDR1 and ANQGSEA for CDR2. The CDR3 goes from the cysteine to the phenylalanine over 11 residues. Of all the DNA, just the CDR3 is kept, 33 bases in frame from base 1. Unmatched junction bases come to 4, with V trimmed by 6 bases and J by 8 bases. Libraries were constructed by the immunoSEQ multiplex PCR assay. This immuneACCESS table, as held by TCRdb, lists in-frame sequences with V and J called but not all clones. Of the missing ones, under half trace to an unresolved V gene in checked studies; the others have no known cause. Within this sample are 80,000 to 100,000 clones, with roughly 92% of them counted one time only. The ten largest clonotypes hold almost 1% of the sample. This clone appeared a few times. Its antigen has not been determined. Base qualities are missing; no much larger clone stands one base away.

The clonotype was recovered from a female donor with multiple sclerosis, enrolled in a pregnancy study. Source: peripheral blood, taken after pregnancy. This chain is built from TRBV29-1 and TRBJ1-2; TRBD1 fits 9 bases in the junction. The nucleotide sequence reads as follows: TGCAGCGTGGACAGGGGCTACGGCTACACCTTC. This is translated as CSVDRGYGYTF.